What follows are 32 T cell receptor beta chains derived from one specimen sequenced in a study of T cell changes during pregnancy in multiple sclerosis. The table came from immunoSEQ multiplex PCR; TCRdb's copy has only in-frame clones and leaves some out. Of 57,000 or so clones listed, approximately 90% are singletons. The sequencing here drew on peripheral blood, taken after pregnancy. The receptors stem from a female donor in good health, enrolled as a control in a pregnancy study.

The rearrangement uses TRBV12-5 and TRBJ1-2; TRBD1 might be the D (6 bases). CDR3 length: 18 residues. The germline V and J ends were trimmed by 3 bases and 3 bases, with 23 bases remaining between them. From germline, CDR1 is LGHNT and CDR2 FRNRAP. CDR3 DNA sequence: TGTGCTAGTGGTTTTCGACTCAAACCGCAGGGGTACGACTATGGCTACACCTTC. It encodes CASGFRLKPQGYDYGYTF.

This sequence joins TRBV5-1 and TRBJ2-5, with 7 nucleotides matching TRBD2. The V gene's germline CDR1 is SGHRS and CDR2 YFSETQ. The CDR3 has 15 amino acids. The J segment lost 4 bases and the V segment lost 2 bases, leaving 8 bases of the junction unmatched. The CDR3, as DNA: TGCGCCAGCAGCTTCGGGGTAGCGGGCCCAGAGACCCAGTACTTC. This gives the protein CASSFGVAGPETQYF.

The chain recombines TRBV6-1 with TRBJ1-5, with TRBD1 matching 7 bases. Germline assignment: CDR1 MNHNS and CDR2 SASEGT. The CDR3 is made up of 14 amino acids. J lost 11 bases, V lost 6 bases, and 13 bases had no gene match. CDR3 protein: CASRSEGAVLTQHF. The CDR3 region has the DNA TGTGCCAGCAGATCGGAGGGGGCGGTCTTGACCCAGCATTTT.

The chain carries TRBV5-1 and TRBJ2-1; D remains ambiguous. Germline CDR1 SGHRS, CDR2 YFSETQ. With 0 bases removed from V and 6 bases from J, the gap between germline ends came to 10 bases. The CDR3 consists of 14 residues. CDR3 residues: CASSLDRSTNEQFF. CDR3 sequence (DNA): TGCGCCAGCAGCTTGGACCGGTCCACCAATGAGCAGTTCTTC.

This clone was recorded a few times. The chain has TRBV14 and TRBJ2-7; D is ambiguous. Trimming removed 3 bases from V and 7 bases from J, with 19 bases in between. The CDR3 consists of 15 residues. Germline CDR1 is SGHDN and CDR2 is FVKESK. CDR3 amino acids: CASSHLQVRFTEQYF. In DNA, the CDR3 is TGTGCCAGCAGCCACCTCCAGGTTCGTTTTACGGAGCAGTACTTC.

The J gene is TRBJ2-2, the V gene TRBV7-2, with D possibly being TRBD2 (5 bases). Trimming left V 3 bases short and J 6 bases short, with 14 bases between. The germline V gene has CDR1 SGHTA and CDR2 FQGNSA. The CDR3 contains 15 residues. The CDR3 protein is CASSLWGANAGELFF. Written as DNA, the CDR3 is TGTGCCAGCAGCTTGTGGGGAGCCAACGCCGGGGAGCTGTTTTTT.

This clone has only one observation. The V and J genes are TRBV27 and TRBJ2-5; the D is unclear. Between the trimmed V and J ends, which lost 2 bases and 1 base, there was a span of 11 bases. Germline V gene data show CDR1 as MNHEY and CDR2 as SMNVEV (reference sequence). The CDR3 consists of 15 residues. This CDR3 is CASSLNGLAQETQYF. CDR3 coding DNA: TGTGCCAGCAGTTTAAATGGGCTCGCCCAAGAGACCCAGTACTTC.

This chain links TRBV19 with TRBJ1-1, with 10 bases identical to TRBD1. The CDR3 runs to 14 residues. Germline V gene lookup returns CDR1 LNHDA and CDR2 SQIVND (reference sequence). V shed 9 bases, J shed 0 bases, and the junction held 4 bases outside the gene matches. Written as DNA, the CDR3 is TGTGCCAGCCGACAGGGGGCTATGAACACTGAAGCTTTCTTT. Protein: CASRQGAMNTEAFF.

The CDR3 here is CASSLVGRGYPETQYF. The CDR3 coding sequence is TGTGCCAGCAGCTTAGTGGGCAGGGGGTATCCGGAGACCCAGTACTTC. J is TRBJ2-5 and V is TRBV7-2; 7 nucleotides align to TRBD1. This CDR3 has 16 amino acids. In germline, CDR1 is SGHTA, CDR2 FQGNSA. The V and J ends lost 1 base and 5 bases, in that order; junction bases with no gene match: 10.

V is TRBV5-1 and J is TRBJ2-2, with 7 bases fitting TRBD2. V trimming: 5 bases; J trimming: 0 bases; junction bases outside the gene matches: 7. This CDR3 is built from 16 residues. In germline, CDR1 is SGHRS, CDR2 YFSETQ. CDR3 DNA sequence: TGCGCCAGCAGGTCGGTTGGGGGGGCGAACACCGGGGAGCTGTTTTTT. Protein: CASRSVGGANTGELFF.

The chain combines TRBV11-2 with TRBJ2-1; 9 bases match TRBD1. After removal of 8 bases from V and 6 bases from J, the junction contained 14 bases not matched to a gene. This CDR3 region has 16 residues. Germline loops: CDR1 SGHAT, CDR2 FQNNGV. CDR3 DNA: TGTGCCAGCCTGGGACAGGGAAAACTTTATGCCAATGAGCAGTTCTTC. Protein sequence: CASLGQGKLYANEQFF.

The V gene is TRBV7-8, the J gene TRBJ1-1; possible D gene TRBD1, 6 bases. CDR1 SGHVS and CDR2 FQNEAQ come from the germline V gene. CDR3 length: 15 residues. Trimming left V 5 bases short and J 2 bases short, with 15 bases between. The CDR3 loop reads CASSPRWGRNTEAFF. CDR3 in DNA: TGTGCCAGCAGCCCGAGATGGGGGCGCAACACTGAAGCTTTCTTT.

V usage is TRBV5-1 and J usage is TRBJ2-7; the match to TRBD2 covers 10 bases. J gave up 7 bases and V 4 bases, and 11 bases lay outside the gene matches. The CDR3 contains 15 residues. The germline gives CDR1 SGHRS, CDR2 YFSETQ. The CDR3 DNA is TGCGCCAGCAGCGGAGAAGCGGGAGGGTTAGGGGAGCAGTACTTC. Translated: CASSGEAGGLGEQYF.

V and J are TRBV6-5 and TRBJ2-7; 10 nucleotides match TRBD1. V gave up 2 bases and J gave up 3 bases; unmatched junction bases: 1. This CDR3 spans 14 amino acids. Germline V gene lookup returns CDR1 MNHEY and CDR2 SVGAGI. The CDR3 coding sequence is TGTGCCAGCAGTTACGGGGACAGGGGCTACGAGCAGTACTTC. Translated, it gives CASSYGDRGYEQYF.

The chain is built from TRBV6-1 and TRBJ2-5; 13 nucleotides align to TRBD2. The CDR3 sequence is 17 residues long. CDR1 is MNHNS, CDR2 SASEGT, per germline. V shed 2 bases, J shed 2 bases, and the junction held 5 bases outside the gene matches. The CDR3 DNA reads TGTGCCAGCAGTGAAAATACTAGCGGGGGGGCACAAGAGACCCAGTACTTC. It encodes CASSENTSGGAQETQYF.

The chain joins TRBV11-2 to TRBJ2-5; D may be TRBD2 (6 bases). The CDR3 is 16 amino acids. Germline assignment: CDR1 SGHAT and CDR2 FQNNGV. V was trimmed by 1 base and J by 5 bases, leaving 17 bases between them. The CDR3 DNA follows: TGTGCCAGCAGCTTAGGGACCGCGGGGAGGCGGGAGACCCAGTACTTC. Translated: CASSLGTAGRRETQYF. Full variable domain (missing parts from reference TRBV11-2 and TRBJ2-5): EAGVAQSPRYKIIEKRQSVAFWCNPISGHATLYWYQQILGQGPKLLIQFQNNGVVDDSQLPKDRFSAERLKGVDSTLKIQPAKLEDSAVYLCASSLGTAGRRETQYFGPGTRLLVL.

The chain couples TRBV9 to TRBJ1-5; 7 bases line up with TRBD1. CDR1 and CDR2 (germline): SGDLS, YYNGEE. V shed 0 bases, J shed 7 bases, and the junction held 7 bases outside the gene matches. This CDR3 region has 15 residues. The CDR3 loop is CASSVGWQGDQPQHF. The CDR3 coding sequence is TGTGCCAGCAGCGTAGGTTGGCAGGGGGACCAGCCCCAGCATTTT.

This chain uses TRBV6-1 with TRBJ1-2; no firm D call. This CDR3 has 15 amino acids. Germline V gives CDR1 MNHNS, CDR2 SASEGT. The V end lost 5 bases, the J end lost 1 base, and 14 bases lay between the germline ends. Here the CDR3 reads CASSQTPAGNYGYTF. The CDR3 DNA follows: TGTGCCAGCAGTCAAACCCCAGCGGGTAACTATGGCTACACCTTC.

V usage is TRBV4-2 and J usage is TRBJ1-4; D is perhaps TRBD1 (6 bases). The CDR3 runs to 18 residues. Trimming cost V 0 bases and J 10 bases, with 24 bases left between them. Germline V lookup: CDR1 LGHNA, CDR2 YNFKEQ. DNA for the CDR3: TGTGCCAGCAGCCAAGATGGGAGTCTCGGACAGTCAAAAGGAAAACTGTTTTTT. Its translation: CASSQDGSLGQSKGKLFF.

This clone has a handful of counts. V gene TRBV27 combines with J gene TRBJ1-1; the D is unclear. Germline V gene data show CDR1 as MNHEY and CDR2 as SMNVEV (reference sequence). The V gene lost 2 bases and the J gene lost 0 bases, with 7 bases spanning the gap. This CDR3 is 14 amino acids long. CDR3 residues: CASSLGPMNTEAFF. The CDR3 DNA follows: TGTGCCAGCAGTTTAGGGCCGATGAACACTGAAGCTTTCTTT.

The chain couples TRBV6-5 to TRBJ1-1, with 10 bases fitting TRBD1. V shed 5 bases, J shed 11 bases, and the junction held 11 bases outside the gene matches. This CDR3 spans 14 amino acids. Germline V lookup: CDR1 MNHEY, CDR2 SVGAGI. Here the CDR3 reads CASSGPGQGFNAFF. In nucleotides, the CDR3 is TGTGCCAGCAGTGGACCGGGACAGGGGTTCAACGCTTTCTTT.

The chain combines TRBV19 with TRBJ1-2; no clear D. The CDR3 length is 16 residues. With 6 bases removed from V and 3 bases from J, the gap between germline ends came to 20 bases. Germline-derived CDR1 and CDR2 are LNHDA and SQIVND (reference sequence). This CDR3 reads CASRSRVLDADYGYTF. The CDR3 DNA reads TGTGCCAGTAGATCGAGGGTTCTTGATGCGGACTATGGCTACACCTTC.

V gene TRBV7-8 combines with J gene TRBJ1-1; 7 bases agree with TRBD1. This CDR3 has 15 residues. Germline CDR1 reads SGHVS; CDR2 reads FQNEAQ. J lost 7 bases, V lost 3 bases, and 11 bases had no gene match. The CDR3 loop reads CASSFPGQAGFEAFF. CDR3 DNA sequence: TGTGCCAGCAGCTTCCCCGGACAGGCTGGATTTGAAGCTTTCTTT. Variable domain in full (rest from reference TRBV7-8 and TRBJ1-1): GAGVSQSPRYKVAKRGQDVALRCDPISGHVSLFWYQQALGQGPEFLTYFQNEAQLDKSGLPSDRFFAERPEGSVSTLKIQRTQQEDSAVYLCASSFPGQAGFEAFFGQGTRLTVV.

The gene calls are TRBV15 and TRBJ2-1, with 8 bases lining up with TRBD2. Germline V CDR1 and CDR2: LNHNV, YYDKDF (reference sequence). The J segment lost 8 bases and the V segment lost 4 bases, leaving 7 bases of the junction unmatched. The CDR3 spans 14 residues. CDR3 coding DNA: TGTGCCACCAGCAAAGAGCGGGAGCGGTATGAGCAGTTCTTC. Amino acid sequence: CATSKERERYEQFF. Looking up the rest from reference TRBV15 and TRBJ2-1 gives the full variable domain: DAMVIQNPRYQVTQFGKPVTLSCSQTLNHNVMYWYQQKSSQAPKLLFHYYDKDFNNEADTPDNFQSRRPNTSFCFLDIRSPGLGDTAMYLCATSKERERYEQFFGPGTRLTVL.

CDR3 protein: CASSTRPGHEYF. The CDR3 coding sequence is TGTGCCAGCAGTACCCGTCCAGGTCATGAGTACTTC. The chain employs TRBV25-1 and TRBJ2-7; D remains unclear. V dropped 5 bases and J dropped 11 bases, with 16 bases sitting between them. CDR3 size: 12 residues. In germline, CDR1 is MGHDK, CDR2 SYGVNS.

The chain combines TRBV6-1 with TRBJ1-1; 8 bases are a match to TRBD1. The germline V gene encodes CDR1 MNHNS and CDR2 SASEGT. With V trimmed by 2 bases and J by 5 bases, 4 bases remained unmatched. This CDR3 contains 14 residues. The CDR3 reads CASSERTGRTEAFF. CDR3 in DNA: TGTGCCAGCAGTGAAAGGACAGGGAGGACTGAAGCTTTCTTT.

This chain links TRBV28 with TRBJ1-4; a possible D gene is TRBD1 (5 bases). With 6 bases removed from V and 5 bases from J, the gap between germline ends came to 16 bases. This CDR3 has 15 residues. From germline, CDR1 is MDHEN and CDR2 SYDVKM. The CDR3 DNA is TGTGCCAGCAGGACGCGGGACCGAGGCAATGAAAAACTGTTTTTT. It yields the protein CASRTRDRGNEKLFF.

V gene TRBV6-5 combines with J gene TRBJ1-2; 10 bases are shared with TRBD1. Per germline, CDR1 MNHEY and CDR2 SVGAGI. The CDR3 has 15 residues. V trimming: 2 bases; J trimming: 4 bases; junction bases outside the gene matches: 4. CDR3 DNA sequence: TGTGCCAGCAGTTACGGGACAGGGGTAGGCTATGGCTACACCTTC. This sequence encodes CASSYGTGVGYGYTF.

This chain joins TRBV29-1 and TRBJ2-2; D possibly corresponds to TRBD2 (5 bases). The germline CDR1 and CDR2 sequences are SQVTM and ANQGSEA. This CDR3 has 13 residues. V was shortened by 4 bases and J by 3 bases, with 9 bases between the two germline ends. CDR3 coding DNA: TGCAGCGTTGGACGAGCGGACACCGGGGAGCTGTTTTTT. This gives the protein CSVGRADTGELFF.

The chain employs TRBV11-3 and TRBJ2-1, with D uncertain. The CDR3 loop spans 14 amino acids. V dropped 4 bases and J dropped 3 bases, with 10 bases sitting between them. From germline, CDR1 is SGHNT and CDR2 YENEEA. Here the CDR3 DNA reads TGTGCCAGCAGCTCCGTCAGTCTCTACAATGAGCAGTTCTTC. Amino acid sequence: CASSSVSLYNEQFF.

The rearrangement uses TRBV28 and TRBJ2-7, with a weak D call TRBD1 (6 bases). V was pared by 6 bases and J by 3 bases, with 12 bases between. The CDR3 is made up of 13 amino acids. Germline V gene sequence: CDR1 MDHEN, CDR2 SYDVKM. The CDR3 is CASRPGHLYEQYF. CDR3 nucleotide sequence: TGTGCCAGCAGACCGGGACACCTCTACGAGCAGTACTTC.

This clone has only one observation. This sequence joins TRBV4-3 and TRBJ2-7; 8 bases match TRBD1. With 0 bases clipped from V and 6 bases from J, the junction kept 7 bases outside the gene matches. The CDR3 covers 15 residues. In germline, CDR1 is LGHNA, CDR2 YSLEER. The CDR3 DNA is TGCGCCAGCAGCCAAGACAGCGGCAGGGGGCGCGAGCAGTACTTC. As protein: CASSQDSGRGREQYF.